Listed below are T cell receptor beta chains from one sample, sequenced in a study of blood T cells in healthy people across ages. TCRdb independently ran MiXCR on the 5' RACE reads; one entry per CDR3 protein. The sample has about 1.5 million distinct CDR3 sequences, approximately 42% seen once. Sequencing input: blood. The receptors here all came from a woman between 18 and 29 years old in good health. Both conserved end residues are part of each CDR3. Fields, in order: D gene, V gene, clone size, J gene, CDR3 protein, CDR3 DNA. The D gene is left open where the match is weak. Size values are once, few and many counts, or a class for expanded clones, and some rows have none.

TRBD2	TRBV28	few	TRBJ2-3	CASPSPANLAGTSTDTQYF	TGTGCCAGCCCTAGTCCCGCGAACCTAGCGGGCACAAGCACAGATACGCAGTATTTT
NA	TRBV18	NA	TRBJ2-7	CASSHPTTVYEQYF	TGTGCCAGCTCACACCCCACTACCGTCTACGAGCAGTACTTC
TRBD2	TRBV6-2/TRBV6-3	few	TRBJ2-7	CATRSAGGIYEQYF	TGTGCCACCAGATCAGCGGGAGGAATCTACGAGCAGTACTTC
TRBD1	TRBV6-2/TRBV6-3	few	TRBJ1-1	CASSPRQGRVGNTEAFF	TGTGCCAGCAGCCCCCGACAGGGTCGGGTAGGGAACACTGAAGCTTTCTTT
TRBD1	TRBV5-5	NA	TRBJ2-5	CASSPGQGEVEQYF	TGTGCCAGCAGCCCGGGACAGGGCGAAGTGGAGCAGTACTTC
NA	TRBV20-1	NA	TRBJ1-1	CSVLPGDGPTEAFF	TGCAGTGTCCTGCCGGGGGACGGTCCCACTGAAGCTTTCTTT
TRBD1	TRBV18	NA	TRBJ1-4	CASSPTGVEKLFF	TGTGCCAGCTCACCGACAGGGGTGGAAAAACTGTTTTTT
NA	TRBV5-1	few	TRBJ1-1	CASSLVGSQNTEAFF	TGCGCCAGCAGCTTGGTTGGCAGTCAGAACACTGAAGCTTTCTTT
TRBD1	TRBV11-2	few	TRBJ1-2	CASSYGGQGEDGYTF	TGTGCCAGCAGCTACGGTGGGCAGGGGGAGGACGGCTACACCTTC
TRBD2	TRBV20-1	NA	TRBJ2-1	CSARPSGGPYNEQFF	TGCAGTGCTAGGCCAAGCGGGGGGCCTTACAATGAGCAGTTCTTC
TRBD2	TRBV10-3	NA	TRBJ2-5	CAISESDGSGEQYF	TGTGCCATCAGTGAGTCGGACGGGAGCGGGGAGCAGTACTTC
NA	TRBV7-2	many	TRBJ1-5	CASSLGEANNQPQHF	TGTGCCAGCAGCTTAGGGGAGGCGAACAATCAGCCCCAGCATTTT
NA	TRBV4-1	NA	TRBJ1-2	CASSPEVRGGYTF	TGCGCCAGCAGCCCCGAGGTCAGGGGCGGCTACACCTTC
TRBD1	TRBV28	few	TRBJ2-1	CASSGTGVNEQFF	TGTGCCAGCAGTGGGACAGGAGTTAATGAGCAGTTCTTC
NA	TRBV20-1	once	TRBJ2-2	CSAREGANGELFF	TGCAGTGCTAGAGAGGGGGCTAACGGGGAGCTGTTTTTT
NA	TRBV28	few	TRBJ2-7	CASSFVQRYEQYF	TGTGCCAGCAGTTTCGTTCAGAGATACGAGCAGTACTTC
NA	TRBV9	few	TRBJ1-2	CASSGGGNYGYTF	TGTGCCAGCAGCGGAGGGGGGAACTATGGCTACACCTTC
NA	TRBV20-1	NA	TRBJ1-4	CSARVAGAEKLFF	TGCAGTGCTAGAGTGGCAGGTGCTGAAAAACTGTTTTTT
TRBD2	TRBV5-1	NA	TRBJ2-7	CASSLLTGTSGYNEQYF	TGCGCCAGCAGCCTGTTAACCGGGACTAGCGGGTACAATGAGCAGTACTTC
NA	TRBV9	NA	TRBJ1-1	CASSAGGPEAFF	TGTGCCAGCAGCGCCGGGGGTCCAGAAGCTTTCTTT
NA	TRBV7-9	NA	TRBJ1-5	CASSLDWGHRNQPQHF	TGTGCCAGCAGCTTAGATTGGGGGCATAGGAATCAGCCCCAGCATTTT
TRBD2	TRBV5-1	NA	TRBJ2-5	CASSLWGLAETQYF	TGCGCCAGCAGCTTGTGGGGACTAGCAGAGACCCAGTACTTC
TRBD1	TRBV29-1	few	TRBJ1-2	CSGGQEYGYTF	TGCAGCGGGGGACAGGAGTATGGCTACACCTTC
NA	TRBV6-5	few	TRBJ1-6	CASSYEVQPDYNSPLHF	TGTGCCAGCAGTTACGAGGTTCAGCCTGACTATAATTCACCCCTCCACTTT
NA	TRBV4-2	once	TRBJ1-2	CASSQPDRMDGYTF	TGTGCCAGCAGCCAACCAGACAGGATGGATGGCTACACCTTC
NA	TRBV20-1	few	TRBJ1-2	CSDREGGYTF	TGCAGTGACAGGGAAGGAGGCTACACCTTC
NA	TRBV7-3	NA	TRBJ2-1	CASSLNPGATYNEQFF	TGTGCCAGCAGCTTAAACCCGGGGGCGACCTACAATGAGCAGTTCTTC
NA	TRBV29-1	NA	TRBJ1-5	CSVEEWGAQHF	TGCAGCGTTGAAGAGTGGGGGGCCCAGCATTTT
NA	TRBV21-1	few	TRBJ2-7	CASNAPIQGVSYEQYF	TGTGCCAGCAACGCCCCCATACAGGGTGTAAGCTACGAGCAGTACTTC
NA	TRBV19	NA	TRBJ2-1	CASSARWRRAYNEQFF	TGTGCCAGTAGTGCCCGGTGGAGGAGGGCCTACAATGAGCAGTTCTTC
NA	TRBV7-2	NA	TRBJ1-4	CASSFRLKEKLFF	TGTGCCAGCAGCTTTCGCCTTAAGGAAAAACTGTTTTTT
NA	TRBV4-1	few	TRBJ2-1	CASSQEGSLLGRNEQFF	TGCGCCAGCAGCCAAGAAGGGAGCCTACTGGGCAGGAATGAGCAGTTCTTC
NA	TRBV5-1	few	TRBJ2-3	CASNDRPTDTQYF	TGCGCCAGCAACGACAGGCCCACAGATACGCAGTATTTT
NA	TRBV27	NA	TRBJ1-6	CASSVGPLTRNSPLHF	TGTGCCAGCAGTGTGGGCCCTCTTACGCGGAATTCACCCCTCCACTTT
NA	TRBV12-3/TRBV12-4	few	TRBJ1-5	CASSFGRLSNQPQHF	TGTGCCAGCAGTTTTGGACGGCTAAGCAATCAGCCCCAGCATTTT
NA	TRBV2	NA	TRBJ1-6	CASRTAVGYNSPLHF	TGTGCCAGCAGGACCGCGGTGGGGTATAATTCACCCCTCCACTTT
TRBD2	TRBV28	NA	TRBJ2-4	CASSFGSGGLKNIQYF	TGTGCCAGCAGTTTCGGTAGCGGGGGGTTAAAAAACATTCAGTACTTC
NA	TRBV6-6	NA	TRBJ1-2	CASSSKARAYSYGYTF	TGTGCCAGCAGTTCGAAGGCCAGGGCCTACTCCTATGGCTACACCTTC
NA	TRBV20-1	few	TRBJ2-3	CSAPRRGTDTQYF	TGCAGTGCTCCCCGTAGAGGGACAGATACGCAGTATTTT
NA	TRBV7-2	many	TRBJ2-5	CASSFQGETQYF	TGTGCCAGCAGCTTCCAAGGGGAGACCCAGTACTTC
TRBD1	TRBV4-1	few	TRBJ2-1	CASSQGTGLYNEQFF	TGCGCCAGCAGCCAAGGGACAGGCCTTTACAATGAGCAGTTCTTC
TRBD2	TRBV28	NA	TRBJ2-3	CASSLPPGGDTQYF	TGTGCCAGCAGTTTGCCCCCGGGGGGAGATACGCAGTATTTT
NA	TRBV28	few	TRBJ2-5	CASSAGWTQYF	TGTGCCAGCAGTGCCGGTTGGACCCAGTACTTC